This T cell receptor (beta chain) stems from a study of memory CD4+ T cells and cytomegalovirus serostatus. Germline V CDR1 and CDR2: SGHNT, YENEEA. This CDR3 comprises 14 residues. V lost 5 bases, J lost 8 bases, and 16 bases lay in between. Generated by immunoSEQ multiplex PCR, the TCRdb table keeps only in-frame clones and is missing some. The sample has under 85,000 clones, around 80% seen once; the top ten hold 2% to 3%. The sort gate was single viable CD3+CD4+CD8-CD45RO+ cells for memory CD4+ T cells. V is TRBV11-3 and J is TRBJ2-1; no definite D call. Sequenced: memory CD4+ T cells from blood. The clonotype was recovered from an adult in good health and CMV-seropositive. CDR3 nucleotides: TGTGCCAGCAGCCCCGTTGCGGCCCGAGATGAGCAGTTCTTC. Protein product: CASSPVAARDEQFF.